The 23 T cell receptor beta chains listed next were all sequenced from one sample in a study of OX40 agonist ivuxolimab in advanced cancers. The library was produced with the immunoSEQ multiplex PCR assay. TCRdb limited this immuneACCESS table to in-frame rearrangements with V and J called. A share of clones is missing; checked studies link under half to unresolved V genes, and the rest is unexplained. This sample gives over 100,000 clones in total; roughly nine tenths of them show up just once. The ten largest account for roughly 0.59% of the sample. Here the sequenced sample was CD4+ or CD8+ T cells sorted from blood, taken in a trial of the OX40 agonist ivuxolimab. The source of these receptors is an adult with an advanced solid tumor such as melanoma, head and neck, liver or kidney cancer.

The chain is built from TRBV11-2 and TRBJ2-3; D possibly corresponds to TRBD1 (6 bases). The CDR3 spans 14 residues. The ends were cut back, 4 bases at V and 2 bases at J, with 10 bases in the middle. CDR1 is SGHAT and CDR2 is FQNNGV in the germline V gene. In nucleotides, the CDR3 is TGTGCCAGCAGCTCCCAGGGGATCACAGATACGCAGTATTTT. It codes for CASSSQGITDTQYF.

This chain connects TRBV28 to TRBJ1-2; D not certain. This CDR3 has 14 residues. Deletions cut 2 bases from V and 2 bases from J, with 9 bases between. Germline CDR1 is MDHEN and CDR2 is SYDVKM. CDR3 nucleotides: TGTGCCAGCAGTTTAGCGAAACGGAACTATGGCTACACCTTC. Translation: CASSLAKRNYGYTF.

The CDR3 DNA reads TGTGCCACCCAAGGGGGCCCCAATCAGCCCCAGCATTTT. Translation: CATQGGPNQPQHF. The chain uses TRBV18 and TRBJ1-5; 7 positions agree with TRBD1. The CDR3 has 13 residues. Germline V CDR1 and CDR2: KGHSH, LQKENI. Unmatched junction bases numbered 6, after V lost 10 bases and J lost 3 bases.

On this clone itself: The same CDR3 also results from other DNA sequences found in this sample. This sequence joins TRBV4-2 and TRBJ2-7; 9 bases are shared with TRBD2. V shed 4 bases and J 5 bases; nucleotides not matched to a gene: 9. The V gene's germline CDR1 is LGHNA and CDR2 YNFKEQ. The CDR3 runs 15 residues. The CDR3 DNA reads TGTGCCAGCAGCCCGCGGGAGGGGGCGGAAGACGAGCAGTACTTC. Encoded protein: CASSPREGAEDEQYF.

The chain has TRBV19 and TRBJ1-3; D may be TRBD1 (6 bases). Trimming removed 5 bases from V and 7 bases from J, with 12 bases in between. The germline V gene has CDR1 LNHDA and CDR2 SQIVND (reference sequence). The CDR3 runs 13 residues. Here the CDR3 reads CASSRGGHNTIYF. In DNA, the CDR3 is TGTGCCAGTAGTCGAGGGGGGCATAACACCATATATTTT.

The chain carries TRBV18 and TRBJ2-7; a weak D match, TRBD2 (5 bases). There are 15 residues in the CDR3. V lost 2 bases to trimming and J lost 7 bases, with 18 bases between them. CDR1 and CDR2 from the germline V gene are KGHSH and LQKENI. DNA for the CDR3: TGTGCCAGCTCACCAAGGACTCTTGATACGGGAGAGCAGTACTTC. Its translation is CASSPRTLDTGEQYF.

The chain recombines TRBV15 with TRBJ2-1, with D maybe TRBD2 (6 bases). Germline CDR1 and CDR2: LNHNV and YYDKDF (reference sequence). This CDR3 has 13 residues. Trimming shortened V by 1 base and J by 5 bases, and 6 bases separated the two germline ends. DNA of the CDR3: TGTGCCACCAGCAGAGCGGGGGACAATGAGCAGTTCTTC. Translation: CATSRAGDNEQFF.

This clone was detected a few times. This chain links TRBV5-1 with TRBJ2-1, with no clear D. Germline values: CDR1 SGHRS, CDR2 YFSETQ. This CDR3 is 13 amino acids long. V gave up 4 bases and J gave up 5 bases, with 10 bases separating them. The CDR3 protein is CASSPDVDNEQFF. The CDR3 bases are TGCGCCAGCAGCCCGGACGTAGACAATGAGCAGTTCTTC.

The chain uses TRBV18 and TRBJ1-5, with TRBD1 matching over 8 bases. The junction had 1 base not matched to a gene; V was cut back by 3 bases and J by 6 bases. Germline CDR1 is KGHSH and CDR2 is LQKENI. There are 13 residues in the CDR3. CDR3: CASSPDRAQPQHF. The CDR3 DNA is TGTGCCAGCTCACCGGACAGGGCTCAGCCCCAGCATTTT.

This clone was seen only a few times. The chain combines TRBV19 with TRBJ2-3, with D unclear. Trimming shortened V by 6 bases and J by 4 bases, and 14 bases separated the two germline ends. CDR3 size: 14 residues. Germline CDR1 and CDR2: LNHDA and SQIVND (reference sequence). For the CDR3, the DNA is TGTGCCAGTAGCCGGTCCTTTTTTCCAGATACGCAGTATTTT. This codes for CASSRSFFPDTQYF.

The J gene is TRBJ2-5, the V gene TRBV19; D unresolved. Trimming removed 5 bases at V and 4 bases at J, with 14 bases between. The germline V gene has CDR1 LNHDA and CDR2 SQIVND (reference sequence). The CDR3 runs to 14 residues. CDR3 in DNA: TGTGCCAGTAGTGTCCACCAGATGGGAGAGACCCAGTACTTC. Amino acid sequence: CASSVHQMGETQYF. The full variable domain, its missing parts supplied by reference TRBV19 and TRBJ2-5, is DGGITQSPKYLFRKEGQNVTLSCEQNLNHDAMYWYRQDPGQGLRLIYYSQIVNDFQKGDIAEGYSVSREKKESFPLTVTSAQKNPTAFYLCASSVHQMGETQYFGPGTRLLVL.

The CDR3 protein is CASSSQRRTGGSYEQYF. As DNA, the CDR3 is TGTGCCAGCAGCTCACAGAGAAGGACAGGAGGCTCCTACGAGCAGTACTTC. The chain joins TRBV7-8 to TRBJ2-7; 7 positions agree with TRBD1. The ends lost 4 bases at V and 0 bases at J; junction bases unmatched: 12. The CDR3 length is 17 residues. CDR1 and CDR2 (germline): SGHVS, FQNEAQ.

This clone showed up just a few times. This chain links TRBV6-1 with TRBJ2-3, with D possibly matching TRBD1 (5 bases). The CDR3 is 12 residues long. V was clipped by 7 bases and J by 0 bases, with 5 bases between them. The germline V gene has CDR1 MNHNS and CDR2 SASEGT. CDR3 amino acids: CASKGSTDTQYF. The CDR3 nucleotides read TGTGCCAGCAAGGGGAGCACAGATACGCAGTATTTT.

The V and J genes are TRBV18 and TRBJ1-2; unclear D gene. The ends were cut back, 3 bases at V and 4 bases at J, with 9 bases in the middle. The germline V gene encodes CDR1 KGHSH and CDR2 LQKENI. The CDR3 consists of 13 residues. In DNA, the CDR3 is TGTGCCAGCTCACCCACAGAAATCTATGGCTACACCTTC. It is translated as CASSPTEIYGYTF.

The gene calls are TRBV18 and TRBJ2-3, with unresolved D. The CDR3 extends over 13 amino acids. V gave up 8 bases and J gave up 3 bases, with 12 bases separating them. The germline CDR1 and CDR2 sequences are KGHSH and LQKENI. As DNA, the CDR3 is TGTGCCAGCCGCCTTGGTGTTACAGATACGCAGTATTTT. Protein: CASRLGVTDTQYF.

The rearrangement joins TRBV5-1 to TRBJ1-2; perhaps TRBD1 as D (5 bases). This CDR3 is 14 amino acids long. Deletions cut 0 bases from V and 2 bases from J, with 8 bases between. Germline lookup yields CDR1 SGHRS and CDR2 YFSETQ. For the CDR3, the DNA is TGCGCCAGCAGCTTGGGGGACGGGAACTATGGCTACACCTTC. Residues: CASSLGDGNYGYTF.

CDR3 nucleotides: TGTGCCTGGAGTGTACGTGGACGGTACGAGCAGTACTTC. Translated, it gives CAWSVRGRYEQYF. V usage is TRBV30 and J usage is TRBJ2-7; D not resolved. Germline CDR1 reads GTSNPN; CDR2 reads SVGIG (reference sequence). The V end lost 0 bases, the J end lost 4 bases, and 10 bases lay between the germline ends. The CDR3 is 13 residues long.

CDR3 amino acids: CIINGQGAENEQFF. The CDR3 DNA sequence: TGCATCATAAATGGGCAGGGGGCTGAGAATGAGCAGTTCTTC. V gene TRBV29-1 combines with J gene TRBJ2-1; the match to TRBD1 covers 8 bases. This CDR3 is built from 14 residues. Germline CDR1 reads SQVTM; CDR2 reads ANQGSEA.

This clone appeared a single time. The rearrangement uses TRBV11-2 and TRBJ2-3; TRBD2 might be the D (5 bases). The CDR3 is 13 residues long. Germline CDR1 is SGHAT and CDR2 is FQNNGV. V lost 0 bases and J lost 6, with 7 bases in between. The CDR3 is CASSLDRRDTQYF. The DNA of the CDR3 is TGTGCCAGCAGCTTAGACAGGAGGGATACGCAGTATTTT.

This chain connects TRBV2 to TRBJ2-5, with D hard to call. This CDR3 spans 10 amino acids. Trimming left V 8 bases short and J 8 bases short, with 9 bases between. Germline CDR1 SNHLY, CDR2 FYNNEI. This CDR3 is CASGPGTQYF. In nucleotides, the CDR3 is TGTGCCAGCGGGCCCGGCACCCAGTACTTC. Full variable domain (remainder filled in from reference TRBV2 and TRBJ2-5): EPEVTQTPSHQVTQMGQEVILRCVPISNHLYFYWYRQILGQKVEFLVSFYNNEISEKSEIFDDQFSVERPDGSNFTLKIRSTKLEDSAMYFCASGPGTQYFGPGTRLLVL.

This chain uses TRBV7-2 with TRBJ2-7, with TRBD1 identical over 11 bases. The CDR3 is 16 amino acids. Germline V lookup: CDR1 SGHTA, CDR2 FQGNSA. The trim removed 5 bases at V and 4 bases at J, leaving 10 bases unmatched. This CDR3 is CASSPLLGQGAYEQYF. The CDR3 nucleotides read TGTGCCAGCAGCCCTCTCCTCGGACAGGGGGCTTACGAGCAGTACTTC.

This chain links TRBV14 with TRBJ1-5; TRBD1 aligns across 9 bases. The CDR3 has 16 residues. Germline V gene sequence: CDR1 SGHDN, CDR2 FVKESK. V trimming: 4 bases; J trimming: 4 bases; junction bases outside the gene matches: 8. CDR3 residues: CASSPKKGQGNQPQHF. CDR3 bases: TGTGCCAGCAGCCCAAAGAAGGGACAGGGTAATCAGCCCCAGCATTTT.

The J gene is TRBJ2-7, the V gene TRBV27; D perhaps matches TRBD1 (6 bases). The CDR3 covers 15 residues. From germline, CDR1 is MNHEY and CDR2 SMNVEV (reference sequence). Trimming pared 1 base from V and 2 bases from J, leaving 12 bases between. The CDR3 reads CASSLFNTGTYEQYF. The CDR3 DNA reads as TGTGCCAGCAGTTTATTTAATACAGGGACCTACGAGCAGTACTTC.